These 6 T cell receptor beta chains were all obtained from the same sample, sequenced in a study of blood T cell repertoires in COVID-19. The repertoire was sequenced with immunoSEQ multiplex PCR; TCRdb's copy has only in-frame clones and lacks some. Of around 180,000 clones in the sample, 86% were seen once. Sample: PBMCs or T cells enriched from blood (not recorded which). Receptors were obtained from a woman in her twenties or thirties who had recovered from COVID-19.

The rearrangement uses TRBV28 and TRBJ2-3; 11 bases line up with TRBD2. Looked up from germline, CDR1 is MDHEN and CDR2 is SYDVKM. V dropped 6 bases and J dropped 6; count of bases not matched to a gene: 8. The CDR3 has 15 amino acids. CDR3 bases: TGTGCCAGCAGATCAACTAGCGGGAGCGGTGATACGCAGTATTTT. As protein: CASRSTSGSGDTQYF.

Concerning this clone: The junction does not match germline at one end; this may be a read error. The chain couples TRBV5-5 to TRBJ2-4, with D possibly matching TRBD2 (6 bases). The germline V gene has CDR1 SGHKS and CDR2 YYEKEE (reference sequence). This CDR3 region has 13 residues. The chain's CDR3 is CVSSAEWGGIQYF. The CDR3 DNA follows: TGTGTCAGCAGCGCCGAATGGGGAGGCATTCAGTACTTC.

The gene calls are TRBV29-1 and TRBJ1-2; D is unclear. CDR1 is SQVTM and CDR2 is ANQGSEA in the germline V gene. CDR3 length: 11 residues. V was clipped by 1 base and J by 7 bases, with 7 bases between them. CDR3 residues: CSVEARPGYTF. As DNA, the CDR3 is TGCAGCGTTGAAGCCAGGCCTGGCTACACCTTC.

The chain joins TRBV7-6 to TRBJ2-2; D perhaps matches TRBD1 (5 bases). The CDR3 has 19 residues. The ends were cut back, 1 base at V and 2 bases at J, with 20 bases in the middle. Per the germline V gene, CDR1 is SGHVS and CDR2 is FNYEAQ. The CDR3 reads CASSLDVRKGFANTGELFF. For the CDR3, the DNA is TGTGCCAGCAGCTTAGATGTTAGGAAGGGGTTCGCCAACACCGGGGAGCTGTTTTTT.

Only a few counts were recorded for this clone. The V gene is TRBV6-4, the J gene TRBJ2-7; 7 nucleotides line up with TRBD1. V lost 5 bases to trimming and J lost 7 bases; unmatched junction nucleotides: 5. Germline V gene data show CDR1 as MRHNA and CDR2 as SNTAGT. The CDR3 extends over 12 amino acids. The CDR3 sequence is CASSSQGCEQYF. The CDR3 DNA follows: TGTGCCAGCAGTTCACAGGGGTGTGAGCAGTACTTC.

The chain couples TRBV24-1 to TRBJ1-2; TRBD1 is a possible D gene (5 bases). The CDR3 has 15 amino acids. The V end lost 4 bases, the J end lost 8 bases, and 19 bases lay between the germline ends. Germline V CDR1 and CDR2: KGHDR, SFDVKD. CDR3 bases: TGTGCCACCAGTGACTCGCGGACAAAGCCGGCGGGCTACACCTTC. It codes for CATSDSRTKPAGYTF.